A single sample is the source of the 30 T cell receptor beta chains below, sequenced in a study of blood T cell repertoires in COVID-19. Only in-frame clones appear in the TCRdb table, and some are missing; sequencing was by immunoSEQ multiplex PCR. The sample lists 150,000 to 200,000 clones; around 80% were seen once. Sequencing input: peripheral blood. Receptor source: a middle-aged man who had recovered from COVID-19.

The gene calls are TRBV27 and TRBJ2-5; 12 nucleotides align to TRBD2. Trimming cost V 8 bases and J 5 bases; bases outside gene matches: 21. The CDR3 spans 19 residues. In germline, CDR1 is MNHEY, CDR2 SMNVEV (reference sequence). The CDR3 DNA follows: TGTGCCAGCGATTGGGGGCTAGCGGGAGGGGACTCTCCAAATGAGACCCAGTACTTC. Its protein is CASDWGLAGGDSPNETQYF.

The CDR3 reads CAWRTGGADTQYF. CDR3 coding DNA: TGTGCCTGGAGGACAGGGGGGGCAGATACGCAGTATTTT. The chain couples TRBV30 to TRBJ2-3, with TRBD1 matching over 9 bases. Looked up from germline, CDR1 is GTSNPN and CDR2 is SVGIG (reference sequence). The CDR3 consists of 13 residues. After removal of 3 bases from V and 4 bases from J, the junction contained 2 bases not matched to a gene.

V and J are TRBV30 and TRBJ1-2; tentative D call: TRBD1 (6 bases). Germline V CDR1 and CDR2: GTSNPN, SVGIG (reference sequence). Between the trimmed V and J ends, which lost 1 base and 8 bases, there was a span of 8 bases. The CDR3 spans 11 residues. DNA of the CDR3: TGTGCCTGGAGTGAACAGGGCGGCTACACCTTC. Its protein product is CAWSEQGGYTF.

The V gene is TRBV7-9, the J gene TRBJ2-1; TRBD2 agrees at 13 bases. J was trimmed by 6 bases and V by 0 bases; bases with no gene match: 5. The germline V gene encodes CDR1 SEHNR and CDR2 FQNEAQ (reference sequence). The CDR3 totals 17 residues. In DNA form, the CDR3 reads TGTGCCAGCAGCTTAGCGCATGGACTAGCGGGAGTCAATGAGCAGTTCTTC. As protein: CASSLAHGLAGVNEQFF.

The chain combines TRBV7-9 with TRBJ1-1; unclear D gene. Germline V lookup: CDR1 SEHNR, CDR2 FQNEAQ (reference sequence). V lost 5 bases and J lost 4, with 11 bases in between. This CDR3 is built from 13 residues. CDR3 protein: CASSPIGGTEAFF. The CDR3 DNA follows: TGTGCCAGCAGCCCCATTGGAGGCACTGAAGCTTTCTTT.

J is TRBJ2-2 and V is TRBV15; TRBD1 matches 9 bases. V lost 1 base and J lost 4; bases outside the gene matches: 7. The CDR3 length is 17 residues. Germline CDR1 and CDR2: LNHNV and YYDKDF (reference sequence). CDR3 coding DNA: TGTGCCACCAGCAGAGGTCGGGACAGGGCCGTCACCGGGGAGCTGTTTTTT. This gives the protein CATSRGRDRAVTGELFF.

V and J are TRBV5-5 and TRBJ2-7; D is undetermined. The germline V gene encodes CDR1 SGHKS and CDR2 YYEKEE (reference sequence). The CDR3 sequence is 14 residues long. V lost 0 bases to trimming and J lost 0 bases, with 7 bases between them. The CDR3 DNA is TGTGCCAGCAGCTTGGACAGAGCCTCCTACGAGCAGTACTTC. It codes for CASSLDRASYEQYF.

The V gene is TRBV6-5, the J gene TRBJ1-5, with D possibly being TRBD1 (6 bases). Germline CDR1 MNHEY, CDR2 SVGAGI. The ends were cut back, 8 bases at V and 4 bases at J, with 18 bases in the middle. The CDR3 contains 15 residues. DNA for the CDR3: TGTGCCAGCCCTAGGGGGGGGGAAACGAATCAGCCCCAGCATTTT. Amino acid sequence: CASPRGGETNQPQHF.

The genes are TRBV27 and TRBJ1-2, with 8 positions matching TRBD1. The CDR3 loop spans 14 amino acids. J lost 9 bases, V lost 0 bases, and 6 bases had no gene match. Germline CDR1 reads MNHEY; CDR2 reads SMNVEV (reference sequence). The CDR3 loop reads CASSLSGQGRSYTF. CDR3 bases: TGTGCCAGCAGTTTATCCGGACAGGGAAGGAGCTACACCTTC.

The genes are TRBV4-2 and TRBJ2-2, with 8 positions matching TRBD1. With 3 bases clipped from V and 1 base from J, the junction kept 4 bases outside the gene matches. This CDR3 is 16 amino acids long. Germline CDR1 is LGHNA and CDR2 is YNFKEQ. CDR3 in amino acids: CASSQVGQGNTGELFF. In DNA, the CDR3 is TGTGCCAGCAGCCAGGTTGGACAGGGGAACACCGGGGAGCTGTTTTTT.

This chain links TRBV14 with TRBJ1-4; D not resolved. Germline V gene sequence: CDR1 SGHDN, CDR2 FVKESK. Trimming cost V 1 base and J 7 bases, with 7 bases left between them. CDR3 length equals 13 residues. Here the CDR3 reads CASSQVVGEKLFF. As DNA, the CDR3 is TGTGCCAGCAGCCAAGTGGTCGGTGAAAAACTGTTTTTT.

The chain uses TRBV5-1 and TRBJ2-5, with a tentative D call TRBD2 (7 bases). The ends were cut back, 4 bases at V and 5 bases at J, with 18 bases in the middle. CDR1 SGHRS and CDR2 YFSETQ come from the germline V gene. This CDR3 has 15 amino acids. The CDR3 loop is CASSPAGGRGETQYF. Written as DNA, the CDR3 is TGCGCCAGCAGCCCGGCCGGGGGGCGCGGGGAGACCCAGTACTTC.

The chain employs TRBV15 and TRBJ2-4; 10 bases fit TRBD1. Germline lookup yields CDR1 LNHNV and CDR2 YYDKDF (reference sequence). The junction had 3 bases not matched to a gene; V was cut back by 3 bases and J by 1 base. The CDR3 loop spans 16 amino acids. CDR3 bases: TGTGCCACCAGCAGTCGACAGGGGGCTGCCAAAAACATTCAGTACTTC. It yields the protein CATSSRQGAAKNIQYF.

The gene calls are TRBV5-8 and TRBJ2-3; D is unresolved. The CDR3 has 12 amino acids. Trimming shortened V by 3 bases and J by 6 bases, and 8 bases separated the two germline ends. Germline lookup yields CDR1 SGHTS and CDR2 YDEGEE. CDR3 sequence (DNA): TGTGCCAGCAGCTCGCTATTCGATACGCAGTATTTT. This encodes CASSSLFDTQYF.

This clone occurred a few times. V is TRBV24-1 and J is TRBJ2-1; 10 bases are shared with TRBD2. V was clipped by 5 bases and J by 9 bases; unmatched bases: 9. The germline CDR1 and CDR2 sequences are KGHDR and SFDVKD. This CDR3 region has 15 residues. In DNA, the CDR3 is TGTGCCACCAGTGCCCGGCTAGCGGGAGCGACTGAGCAGTTCTTC. Protein product: CATSARLAGATEQFF.

This clone occurred a few times. This sequence joins TRBV24-1 and TRBJ1-5; 12 bases agree with TRBD1. The CDR3 has 17 residues. Looked up from germline, CDR1 is KGHDR and CDR2 is SFDVKD. V shed 4 bases and J 3 bases; nucleotides not matched to a gene: 6. The CDR3: CATSEGDRGLDNQPQHF. CDR3 in DNA: TGTGCCACCAGTGAAGGGGACAGGGGGCTCGACAATCAGCCCCAGCATTTT.

V is TRBV5-4 and J is TRBJ2-7, with 12 nucleotides matching TRBD2. This CDR3 comprises 15 residues. With V trimmed by 4 bases and J by 2 bases, 4 bases remained unmatched. CDR1 is SGHNT and CDR2 is YYREEE in the germline V gene (reference sequence). The CDR3 protein is CASSHGLAGTYEQYF. CDR3 in DNA: TGTGCCAGCAGCCATGGACTAGCGGGGACCTACGAGCAGTACTTC.

Here the CDR3 DNA reads TGTGCCAGCAGCTTATCAGTAGACAGGGAAGCTTTCTTT. Protein sequence: CASSLSVDREAFF. The V gene is TRBV7-6, the J gene TRBJ1-1; D might be TRBD1 (6 bases). Germline CDR1 and CDR2: SGHVS and FNYEAQ. The CDR3 has 13 amino acids. With 2 bases removed from V and 8 bases from J, the gap between germline ends came to 12 bases.

The chain carries TRBV6-5 and TRBJ1-5; 7 positions agree with TRBD1. Trimming removed 6 bases from V and 9 bases from J; junction bases left unmatched: 11. The CDR3 runs to 14 residues. CDR1 is MNHEY and CDR2 is SVGAGI in the germline V gene. CDR3 sequence: CASSPRDSRPPQHF. The CDR3 DNA is TGTGCCAGCAGCCCCAGGGACAGTCGACCGCCCCAGCATTTT.

The CDR3 spells CSAGQVRGLNTEAFF. Here the CDR3 DNA reads TGCAGCGCCGGACAGGTTAGAGGATTGAACACTGAAGCTTTCTTT. J is TRBJ1-1 and V is TRBV29-1; 7 nucleotides align to TRBD1. The CDR3 extends over 15 amino acids. Looked up from germline, CDR1 is SQVTM and CDR2 is ANQGSEA. After removal of 7 bases from V and 0 bases from J, the junction contained 11 bases not matched to a gene. The full variable domain, rest sourced from reference TRBV29-1 and TRBJ1-1, is SAVISQKPSRDICQRGTSLTIQCQVDSQVTMMFWYRQQPGQSLTLIATANQGSEATYESGFVIDKFPISRPNLTFSTLTVSNMSPEDSSIYLCSAGQVRGLNTEAFFGQGTRLTVV.

Written as DNA, the CDR3 is TGCAGCGTTGTAGGGGGGGCCTCCTACAATGAGCAGTTCTTC. The encoded protein is CSVVGGASYNEQFF. The chain recombines TRBV29-1 with TRBJ2-1; D perhaps matches TRBD2 (7 bases). The ends were cut back, 4 bases at V and 0 bases at J, with 10 bases in the middle. The CDR3 sequence is 14 residues long. The germline CDR1 and CDR2 sequences are SQVTM and ANQGSEA.

CDR3 amino acids: CASSPSGGVADTQYF. CDR3 DNA sequence: TGTGCCAGCAGCCCCTCAGGAGGGGTGGCAGATACGCAGTATTTT. This chain links TRBV9 with TRBJ2-3; TRBD2 might be the D (6 bases). This CDR3 is 15 amino acids long. Germline V gene data show CDR1 as SGDLS and CDR2 as YYNGEE. V lost 4 bases and J 4 bases, leaving 16 bases between the germline ends.

J is TRBJ2-7 and V is TRBV4-2; TRBD2 might be the D (6 bases). The ends were cut back, 1 base at V and 0 bases at J, with 10 bases in the middle. Looked up from germline, CDR1 is LGHNA and CDR2 is YNFKEQ. The CDR3 is 15 amino acids. DNA for the CDR3: TGTGCCAGCAGCCAAGTGGGGGACTTCTCCTACGAGCAGTACTTC. Its translation is CASSQVGDFSYEQYF.

The V call is TRBV11-3, the J call TRBJ2-7, with D possibly TRBD2 on 6 matching bases. This CDR3 comprises 14 residues. Germline V gene lookup returns CDR1 SGHNT and CDR2 YENEEA. V lost 1 base, J lost 6 bases, and 13 bases lay in between. The chain's CDR3 is CASSLVAGSAEQYF. CDR3 DNA sequence: TGTGCCAGCAGCTTAGTTGCGGGATCCGCCGAGCAGTACTTC.

This clone has just a few counts. The chain recombines TRBV12-3 or TRBV12-4 with TRBJ2-1; 8 nucleotides agree with TRBD2. The CDR3 spans 13 residues. Trimming took 8 bases from V and 8 from J; bases not matched to a gene: 8. CDR3 in DNA: TGTGCCAGCGACGGGGGGGGTCGCGATGAGCAGTTCTTC. This encodes CASDGGGRDEQFF.

The chain employs TRBV28 and TRBJ2-7; 7 nucleotides line up with TRBD1. The V gene's germline CDR1 is MDHEN and CDR2 SYDVKM. CDR3 size: 14 residues. J was trimmed by 3 bases and V by 2 bases; bases with no gene match: 4. The CDR3 coding sequence is TGTGCCAGCAGTTTACTACAGGGGATCTACGAGCAGTACTTC. It yields the protein CASSLLQGIYEQYF. The variable domain in full, completed from reference TRBV28 and TRBJ2-7, reads DVKVTQSSRYLVKRTGEKVFLECVQDMDHENMFWYRQDPGLGLRLIYFSYDVKMKEKGDIPEGYSVSREKKERFSLILESASTNQTSMYLCASSLLQGIYEQYFGPGTRLTVT.

The CDR3 region is CASSYLGGSGTDTQYF. The DNA of the CDR3 is TGTGCCAGCAGTTACCTGGGAGGGAGCGGCACAGATACGCAGTATTTT. V and J are TRBV11-2 and TRBJ2-3, with 7 bases lining up with TRBD2. Losses at the gene ends were 6 bases for V and 1 base for J; bases not matched to a gene: 10. The CDR3 has 16 residues. Germline V gene data show CDR1 as SGHAT and CDR2 as FQNNGV.

This clone was counted only a few times. Here the CDR3 reads CASRTTGPTYNEQFF. CDR3 nucleotides: TGTGCCAGCAGAACCACAGGGCCTACCTACAATGAGCAGTTCTTC. The genes are TRBV28 and TRBJ2-1, with D possibly TRBD1 on 6 matching bases. The ends were cut back, 6 bases at V and 2 bases at J, with 14 bases in the middle. This CDR3 is 15 amino acids long. Per the germline V gene, CDR1 is MDHEN and CDR2 is SYDVKM. The complete variable domain, with remaining parts taken from reference TRBV28 and TRBJ2-1, reads DVKVTQSSRYLVKRTGEKVFLECVQDMDHENMFWYRQDPGLGLRLIYFSYDVKMKEKGDIPEGYSVSREKKERFSLILESASTNQTSMYLCASRTTGPTYNEQFFGPGTRLTVL.

The CDR3 sequence: CASSPLHETENTEAFF. In nucleotides, the CDR3 is TGTGCCAGCAGCCCCTTACACGAAACCGAGAACACTGAAGCTTTCTTT. The chain links TRBV28 to TRBJ1-1; D is uncertain. The CDR3 is made up of 16 amino acids. Germline loops: CDR1 MDHEN, CDR2 SYDVKM. Trimming pared 6 bases from V and 1 base from J, leaving 18 bases between.

The V call is TRBV19, the J call TRBJ1-5; D unclear. Germline lookup yields CDR1 LNHDA and CDR2 SQIVND (reference sequence). Trimming cost V 0 bases and J 2 bases, with 29 bases left between them. The CDR3 extends over 22 amino acids. The chain's CDR3 is CASSIDPLKTGSFLLRNQPQHF. The DNA of the CDR3 is TGTGCCAGTAGTATAGACCCCCTTAAGACGGGGTCGTTTCTCTTGCGCAATCAGCCCCAGCATTTT. Together with reference TRBV19 and TRBJ1-5, the CDR3 gives the full variable domain: DGGITQSPKYLFRKEGQNVTLSCEQNLNHDAMYWYRQDPGQGLRLIYYSQIVNDFQKGDIAEGYSVSREKKESFPLTVTSAQKNPTAFYLCASSIDPLKTGSFLLRNQPQHFGDGTRLSIL.